The sequence of this TCR beta chain was determined in a study of blood T cell repertoires in COVID-19. Study-level information: The United States, Italy and Spain were the sources of the acute and convalescent COVID-19 samples. Sources were T cells, B-cell-depleted T cells, or PBMCs; the material itself was cDNA or gDNA.

In the study's own analysis: Estimated nucleated cell counts came from reference gene primer amplification. Libraries were prepared by immunoSEQ multiplex PCR; TCRdb keeps only in-frame clonotypes and omits some of them. D and trimming come from the DNA, and the V and J calls and clone size come from that table. In the table there are some 150,000 clones, more than 75% of which are singletons. Sequencing was performed on peripheral blood. The clonotype originates from a man in his sixties with acute or convalescent COVID-19.

In DNA form, the CDR3 reads TGTGCCAGCAGTGAAGGAGGAGGGAGGTACGAGCAGTACTTC. This sequence encodes CASSEGGGRYEQYF. The V and J genes are TRBV6-1 and TRBJ2-7; a possible D gene is TRBD2 (6 bases). Germline loops: CDR1 MNHNS, CDR2 SASEGT. V was clipped by 1 base and J by 4 bases, with 11 bases between them. The CDR3 consists of 14 residues.